One and the same sample provided the 30 T cell receptor beta chains below, sequenced in a study of tumor and adjacent non-tumor tissue in lung cancer. Three rounds of nested PCR, following a modified ARM-PCR protocol, produced the TCRbeta library. TCRdb ran MiXCR on the multiplex PCR reads and lists one entry per CDR3 protein. The repertoire holds about 76,000 distinct CDR3 sequences, with about 82% as singletons. This sample's RNA came from whole unsorted tissue. More than 3 cm separated this lung sample from the edge of the tumor. What was sequenced was distant non-tumor lung tissue. The source of these receptors is a man aged 60 to 75 with non-small cell lung cancer.

On this clonotype: The junction differs from germline at one of its ends, possibly a read error. The chain links TRBV11-2 to TRBJ2-3; D gene unclear. CDR3 length equals 15 residues. The germline V gene encodes CDR1 SGHAT and CDR2 FQNNGV. The CDR3 spells CASSLDLGSRDTQYF. The DNA for the CDR3 is TGTGCCAGCAGCTTAGACCTGGGTTCAAGAGATACACAGTATTTT. The complete variable domain, with remaining parts taken from reference TRBV11-2 and TRBJ2-3, reads EAGVAQSPRYKIIEKRQSVAFWCNPISGHATLYWYQQILGQGPKLLIQFQNNGVVDDSQLPKDRFSAERLKGVDSTLKIQPAKLEDSAVYLCASSLDLGSRDTQYFGPGTRLTVL.

On this clonotype: The germline gene is not matched at one end of the junction; a read error may be the cause. The V gene is TRBV20-1, the J gene TRBJ2-7; D gene uncertain. This CDR3 spans 13 amino acids. Germline loops: CDR1 DFQATT, CDR2 SNEGSKA (reference sequence). The CDR3 region is CSAMGMIIGEQCF. CDR3 bases: TGCAGTGCTATGGGGATGATTATAGGCGAGCAGTGCTTC.

Comments on this clonotype: Since no conserved phenylalanine or tryptophan closes the CDR3, a read error is the likely cause. The gene calls are TRBV12-3 or TRBV12-4 and TRBJ2-1; TRBD2 matches at 11 bases. This CDR3 has 13 residues. The CDR3 region is CVSSPGTSGEQFL. The CDR3 nucleotides read TGTGTCAGCAGCCCTGGGACTAGCGGTGAGCAGTTCTTA.

In regard to this clonotype: The junction departs from germline at one end; a sequencing error may be responsible. V is TRBV5-6 and J is TRBJ1-1, with D unresolved. Germline loops: CDR1 SGHDT, CDR2 YYEEEE. The CDR3 loop spans 13 amino acids. The CDR3 loop reads CTSSLLHGSEALF. The CDR3 nucleotides read TGTACCAGCAGCTTGCTTCATGGCAGTGAAGCTTTGTTT.

With respect to this clonotype: This CDR3 is missing its conserved last phenylalanine or tryptophan, likely due to a read error. The chain links TRBV6-5 to TRBJ1-6, with 9 bases fitting TRBD1. Germline CDR1 is MNHEY and CDR2 is SVGAGI. The CDR3 runs 18 residues. In DNA, the CDR3 is TGTACCAGCAGTTACGGTAGCACAGGGGGCGCCCCAAACTCGCCCCTCCACCTT. The encoded protein is CTSSYGSTGGAPNSPLHL.

On this clonotype itself: Likely a read error: the CDR3 ends without its conserved phenylalanine or tryptophan. The rearrangement links TRBV5-4 to TRBJ2-1; 8 bases agree with TRBD2. CDR1 and CDR2 from the germline V gene are SGHNT and YYREEE (reference sequence). The CDR3 sequence is 15 residues long. Written as DNA, the CDR3 is TGTGTCAGCAGCTTTATAGCGGGGCCTAACAATGAACAGTTCCTC. Translation: CVSSFIAGPNNEQFL.

The V and J genes are TRBV12-3 or TRBV12-4 and TRBJ1-1; D gene unclear. CDR3 size: 16 residues. CDR3 bases: TGTGTCAAGAGTTTGGTAGGATTAGGGATGAACACTGAAGCTTTCTTT. Its translation: CVKSLVGLGMNTEAFF.

The chain combines TRBV12-3 or TRBV12-4 with TRBJ2-5, with D perhaps matching TRBD2 (6 bases). This CDR3 has 16 residues. V lost 4 bases to trimming and J lost 1 base, with 16 bases between them. DNA for the CDR3: TGTGCCAGCAGTTCAGGGCAGGAGGGTTTCCAAGAGACCCAGTACTTC. Translating it yields CASSSGQEGFQETQYF.

About this clonotype itself: At one of its ends the junction is not consistent with the germline gene, which may arise from a read error. The chain joins TRBV6-2 or TRBV6-3 to TRBJ2-3; the D gene is possibly TRBD2 (5 bases). The length of the CDR3 is 16 residues. CDR1 is MNHEY, CDR2 SVGEGT, per germline. The CDR3 loop is CASSYTAGKGTDTRYF. In nucleotides, the CDR3 is TGTGCCAGCAGTTACACGGCCGGGAAAGGCACAGATACGCGGTATTTT.

Remarks on this clonotype: The CDR3 does not end in the conserved phenylalanine or tryptophan, so this is likely a read error. The CDR3 DNA reads as TGTGCCAGCAGGGGAGGGGCGGGACTCAGGACAGATACGCAGTATTTA. This encodes CASRGGAGLRTDTQYL. The rearrangement joins TRBV11-2 to TRBJ2-3, with 7 bases that match TRBD2. CDR3 length: 16 amino acids. V was clipped by 6 bases and J by 3 bases; unmatched bases: 12. Germline V lookup: CDR1 SGHAT, CDR2 FQNNGV.

This clonotype was detected ten times or more. The chain has TRBV7-8 and TRBJ2-5; no reliable D call. Per germline, CDR1 SGHVS and CDR2 FQNEAQ. The V and J ends lost 4 bases and 3 bases respectively, with 12 bases between them. CDR3 length: 14 amino acids. CDR3 in amino acids: CASSYPDPEETQYF. In DNA, the CDR3 is TGTGCCAGCAGCTACCCGGACCCTGAAGAGACCCAGTACTTC. The full variable domain, in which reference TRBV7-8 and TRBJ2-5 provide the parts outside the CDR3, is GAGVSQSPRYKVAKRGQDVALRCDPISGHVSLFWYQQALGQGPEFLTYFQNEAQLDKSGLPSDRFFAERPEGSVSTLKIQRTQQEDSAVYLCASSYPDPEETQYFGPGTRLLVL.

Notes on this clonotype: The junction departs from the called germline gene at one end, perhaps through a read error. The chain carries TRBV6-1 and TRBJ1-2; D is unclear. CDR1 MNHNS and CDR2 SASEGT come from the germline V gene. The CDR3 spans 15 residues. The DNA of the CDR3 is TGTGTCAGCATCCCACTGACGGGCCATAACTATGGCTACACCTTC. Amino acids: CVSIPLTGHNYGYTF.

In the case of this clonotype: One end of the junction does not line up with germline, which may come from a read error. This sequence joins TRBV29-1 and TRBJ2-5; 7 bases are a match to TRBD2. The CDR3 runs 14 residues. Germline V gene lookup returns CDR1 SQVTM and CDR2 ANQGSEA. The CDR3 DNA is TGCAGTGTTGGGGAGGGCTCCTCGGGGAAGACCCAGTACTTC. The encoded protein is CSVGEGSSGKTQYF.

To note about this clonotype: An end of the junction differs from the germline gene, which may be a read error. The chain combines TRBV4-3 with TRBJ2-1; D might be TRBD2 (5 bases). CDR3 length: 15 amino acids. The germline CDR1 and CDR2 sequences are LGHNA and YSLEER. The CDR3 DNA is TGCGCCAGCAGCCAGGTGGGATGGCTAGCCAATGAGCAATTCTTC. Translated: CASSQVGWLANEQFF.

On this clonotype itself: This likely comes from a read error, as the CDR3 has no conserved phenylalanine or tryptophan at its end. The chain combines TRBV5-1 with TRBJ1-6, with D possibly matching TRBD1 (5 bases). Between the trimmed V and J ends, which lost 4 bases and 9 bases, there was a span of 14 bases. The CDR3 spans 14 residues. CDR1 is SGHRS and CDR2 is YFSETQ in the germline V gene. CDR3 sequence: CASSAGRGSSPLHL. CDR3 DNA sequence: TGCGCCAGCAGCGCAGGACGGGGGAGTTCACCCCTCCACTTA.

Only one count was recorded for this clonotype. A read error may be the cause here, since a much bigger clone is one base away. The J gene is TRBJ1-5, the V gene TRBV7-8; D ambiguous. The CDR3 contains 16 residues. Germline CDR1 SGHVS, CDR2 FQNEAQ. The CDR3 DNA follows: TGTGCCAGCAGCTTTTCGACTATTCTGGGGAATCAGCCCCATCATTTT. Its protein is CASSFSTILGNQPHHF.

With respect to this clonotype: The germline gene is not matched at one end of the junction; a read error may be the cause. The chain employs TRBV6-5 and TRBJ2-6; 10 positions match TRBD2. This CDR3 is built from 17 residues. Germline lookup yields CDR1 MNHEY and CDR2 SVGAGI. The CDR3 DNA follows: TGTGCCAACATCCTAGCGGGAGCCAGCTCTGGGGCCAACGTCCCGACTTTC. It is translated as CANILAGASSGANVPTF.

The gene calls are TRBV20-1 and TRBJ1-2; TRBD1 agrees at 8 bases. The CDR3 consists of 12 residues. The V gene end was trimmed by 5 bases and the J gene end by 13 bases; junction bases not matched to a gene: 12. CDR1 is DFQATT and CDR2 is SNEGSKA in the germline V gene (reference sequence). CDR3: CSAEDRVGGRTF. In DNA form, the CDR3 reads TGCAGTGCTGAGGACAGGGTCGGTGGCCGCACCTTC.

This clonotype has a single count. The V and J genes are TRBV11-3 and TRBJ2-5; D not certain. Germline V lookup: CDR1 SGHNT, CDR2 YENEEA. V was shortened by 9 bases and J by 7 bases, with 18 bases between the two germline ends. This CDR3 region has 13 residues. CDR3 DNA sequence: TGTGCCAGTACCGGGTCCGCGCCCCCGACCCAGTACTTC. It is translated as CASTGSAPPTQYF.

Remarks on this clonotype: The junction differs from germline at one of its ends, possibly a read error. V usage is TRBV5-1 and J usage is TRBJ1-4; 8 nucleotides align to TRBD1. The length of the CDR3 is 14 residues. CDR1 SGHRS and CDR2 YFSETQ come from the germline V gene. CDR3 in amino acids: CTSPHQGAGEKLFF. CDR3 sequence (DNA): TGCACCAGCCCCCATCAGGGGGCCGGTGAAAAACTGTTTTTT.

This clonotype was recorded once. The CDR3 does not close with the conserved phenylalanine or tryptophan, likely indicating a read error. The rearrangement uses TRBV11-3 and TRBJ2-5; D is possibly TRBD1 (5 bases). Germline lookup yields CDR1 SGHNT and CDR2 YENEEA. The CDR3 spans 13 residues. In DNA, the CDR3 is TGTGCCAGCAGCTTTACCAGGGAAGAAACCCAGTACCTC. Its translation is CASSFTREETQYL.

This clonotype was observed a few times. The junction departs from the called germline gene at one end, perhaps through a read error. The chain joins TRBV11-3 to TRBJ2-1; 8 bases agree with TRBD2. This CDR3 is 16 amino acids long. Germline V gene lookup returns CDR1 SGHNT and CDR2 YENEEA. CDR3 sequence reads: CASILVGTNGREKQFF. In nucleotides, the CDR3 is TGTGCCAGCATCTTAGTTGGGACTAACGGGAGGGAGAAGCAATTCTTC.

Regarding this clonotype: One end of the junction does not line up with germline, which may come from a read error. This chain uses TRBV12-3 or TRBV12-4 with TRBJ1-4, with TRBD1 matching 8 bases. This CDR3 has 17 amino acids. The CDR3 loop reads CTSNDPQGATTNEKLFF. The CDR3 bases are TGTACCAGCAATGACCCTCAGGGGGCTACAACTAATGAAAAACTGTTTTTT.

To note about this clonotype: Lacking the conserved final phenylalanine or tryptophan, this CDR3 likely reflects a read error. This rearrangement joins TRBV6-5 to TRBJ2-7; D gene uncertain. CDR1 and CDR2 (germline): MNHEY, SVGAGI. The CDR3 length is 13 residues. The CDR3 sequence is CACSPRSSYEQYL. CDR3 bases: TGTGCCTGCAGCCCCCGATCCTCCTACGAGCAGTACTTA.

This clonotype occurred a few times. The chain links TRBV12-3 or TRBV12-4 to TRBJ1-5, with D maybe TRBD1 (5 bases). The CDR3 contains 15 residues. Trimming took off 5 bases at V and 0 bases at J, with 11 bases between the two ends. The CDR3 region has the DNA TGTGCCAGCAGTCCGGGACTATTTAGCAATCAGCCCCAGCATTTT. Protein: CASSPGLFSNQPQHF.

As concerns this clonotype: A read error is possible here, since a much larger clone lies one base away. The J gene is TRBJ2-5, the V gene TRBV2; 7 bases align to TRBD1. In germline, CDR1 is SNHLY, CDR2 FYNNEI. CDR3 length equals 15 residues. Trimming cost V 6 bases and J 6 bases; bases outside gene matches: 13. Here the CDR3 reads CASSAPQGMKKTQYF. In DNA form, the CDR3 reads TGTGCCAGCAGCGCGCCACAGGGGATGAAAAAGACCCAGTACTTC.

Worth noting for this clonotype: Without the conserved terminal phenylalanine or tryptophan, this CDR3 likely stems from a read error. V gene TRBV29-1 combines with J gene TRBJ1-3; TRBD1 might be the D (5 bases). The CDR3 consists of 13 residues. CDR1 and CDR2 from the germline V gene are SQVTM and ANQGSEA. This CDR3 is CSEYGTLGNTIYS. The CDR3 DNA is TGTAGCGAGTACGGGACGCTTGGAAACACCATATATTCT.

Remarks on this clonotype: A junction end diverges from the germline sequence, so it may reflect a read error. The chain links TRBV12-3 or TRBV12-4 to TRBJ1-4; D is possibly TRBD1 (5 bases). CDR3 length equals 14 residues. CDR3 sequence reads: CACSPGQGSEKLFF. DNA of the CDR3: TGTGCCTGCAGTCCGGGGCAGGGTAGTGAAAAACTGTTTTTT.

For this clonotype: Given the absence of the conserved phenylalanine or tryptophan at the CDR3 end, a read error is likely. In nucleotides, the CDR3 is TGCAGCGTTGGAGTAGGGACAGGCCCTGGGGTCAACGTCCTGACTTCC. Amino acids: CSVGVGTGPGVNVLTS. V usage is TRBV29-1 and J usage is TRBJ2-6; 8 positions match TRBD1. Looked up from germline, CDR1 is SQVTM and CDR2 is ANQGSEA. This CDR3 is 16 amino acids long.

About this clonotype itself: Given a much more abundant clone one base away, this may be a read error. This CDR3 reads CASSFGTSNERFF. CDR3 sequence (DNA): TGTGCCAGCAGCTTTGGAACGTCCAATGAGCGGTTCTTC. The genes are TRBV5-6 and TRBJ2-1; D call uncertain. CDR1 SGHDT and CDR2 YYEEEE come from the germline V gene. The CDR3 has 13 residues.